This is a list of T cell receptor beta chains from one sample in a study of blood T cells in healthy people across ages. One entry per CDR3 protein, called by TCRdb with MiXCR from the 5' RACE reads. Among roughly 500,000 distinct CDR3 sequences listed, more than 20% were seen once. These data were also filed under a second study, of T cells of mothers and their children.

The sequenced sample was blood. These receptors were obtained from a boy younger than 18 in good health. CDR3s include the opening cysteine and the closing phenylalanine or tryptophan. The D gene is left open where the match is weak. Size is stated for part of the rows, as once, few or many counts, or as a class when the clone is expanded.

>14|.|TRBV28|.|TRBJ2-7
CASSSLRMTAEQYF
TGTGCCAGCAGTTCCCTTCGAATGACAGCAGAGCAGTACTTC
>15|.|TRBV4-2|TRBD1|TRBJ2-1
CASSQAGQSYNEQFF
TGTGCCAGCAGCCAAGCGGGACAGTCCTACAATGAGCAGTTCTTC
>17|few|TRBV4-3|.|TRBJ1-1
CASSQDPPGPRNTEAFF
TGCGCCAGCAGCCAAGATCCCCCGGGACCGAGGAACACTGAAGCTTTCTTT
>16|.|TRBV27|.|TRBJ2-6
CASSYLALSGANVLTF
TGTGCCAGCAGTTATCTTGCCCTCTCCGGGGCCAACGTCCTGACTTTC
>15|.|TRBV6-1|.|TRBJ2-3
CASSEIQGATDTQYF
TGTGCCAGCAGTGAAATCCAGGGAGCCACAGATACGCAGTATTTT
>14|.|TRBV20-1|.|TRBJ2-5
CSARMAQYQETQYF
TGCAGTGCTAGAATGGCGCAGTACCAAGAGACCCAGTACTTC
>15|many|TRBV28|.|TRBJ2-7
CASSLREGSSYEQYF
TGTGCCAGCAGTTTACGAGAGGGGTCGTCCTACGAGCAGTACTTC
>16|.|TRBV12-3/TRBV12-4|TRBD1|TRBJ1-1
CASSHQTGGSNTEAFF
TGTGCCAGCAGTCACCAGACAGGGGGCTCGAACACTGAAGCTTTCTTT
>17|.|TRBV29-1|.|TRBJ1-1
CSVETRTAAMMNTEAFF
TGCAGCGTTGAAACCCGGACAGCCGCAATGATGAACACTGAAGCTTTCTTT
>16|once|TRBV3-1|TRBD2|TRBJ2-1
CASSQDVGGSYNEQFF
TGTGCTAGCAGCCAAGATGTCGGGGGGTCCTACAATGAGCAGTTCTTC
>12|few|TRBV29-1|.|TRBJ1-1
CSVELAGTEAFF
TGCAGCGTTGAACTCGCGGGAACTGAAGCTTTCTTT
>16|.|TRBV5-1|.|TRBJ1-1
CASSLGPRGRNTEAFF
TGCGCCAGCAGCTTGGGTCCCCGGGGGCGGAACACTGAAGCTTTCTTT
>16|.|TRBV11-2|TRBD1|TRBJ1-2
CASSLDLVQGARGYTF
TGTGCCAGCAGCTTAGATCTGGTACAGGGGGCGCGGGGCTACACCTTC
>12|many|TRBV20-1|.|TRBJ2-7
CSAGEWENEQYF
TGCAGTGCTGGGGAGTGGGAGAACGAGCAGTACTTC
>14|few|TRBV7-2|.|TRBJ2-1
CASSLGGVRNEQFF
TGTGCCAGCAGCTTAGGGGGGGTTAGGAATGAGCAGTTCTTC
>22|.|TRBV6-2/TRBV6-3|TRBD2|TRBJ2-4
CASSREPGTSGIIGLAKNIQYF
TGTGCCAGCAGTCGTGAACCCGGGACTAGCGGGATAATAGGGCTAGCCAAAAACATTCAGTACTTC